These 13 T cell receptor beta chains originate from one sample sequenced in a study of CXCR3-negative and CXCR3-positive naive CD8 T cells. Their antigens are not known. Preparation of TRB cDNA libraries relied on 5' RACE carrying UMI labels. From the 5' RACE reads, TCRdb lists one entry per CDR3 protein and no DNA. The sample table sets out about 140,000 distinct CDR3 sequences. Study conclusions and caveats: Naive cells with CXCR3 showed TRB CDR3s that were more hydrophobic than those in CXCR3-negative naive cells.

Sequencing was performed on naive CXCR3+ CD8+ T cells from blood. Subset in this sample: CD45RO-CCR7+CD27+CD95- naive CD8+ T cells expressing CXCR3 (TNR3+). These receptors were obtained from a human donor in good health. Some clones in this sample may be carry-over from other donors' samples.

The gene calls are TRBV7-9 and TRBJ2-3; TCRdb lists TRBD1, though no DNA is available to test this call. The germline CDR1 and CDR2 sequences are SEHNR and FQNEAQ (reference sequence). The CDR3 consists of 16 residues. The CDR3 reads CASSPPLGPNTDTQYF.

The chain employs TRBV23-1 and TRBJ2-4; lacking DNA, the TRBD1 call made by TCRdb goes unchecked. TRBV23-1 is an ORF, with its function uncertain. The length of the CDR3 is 16 residues. CDR3 sequence: CASSPPGDLAKNIQYF.

This CDR3 reads CASSTRSSYEQYF. The chain has TRBV5-5 and TRBJ2-7; TCRdb proposes TRBD2, but this gene call is untestable without DNA. The germline CDR1 and CDR2 sequences are SGHKS and YYEKEE (reference sequence). The CDR3 extends over 13 amino acids.

This rearrangement joins TRBV7-2 to TRBJ2-2. This CDR3 comprises 14 residues. Per germline, CDR1 SGHTA and CDR2 FQGNSA. The CDR3 reads CASSHGLNTGELFF. Combining the CDR3 with reference TRBV7-2 and TRBJ2-2 gives the whole variable domain GAGVSQSPSNKVTEKGKDVELRCDPISGHTALYWYRQSLGQGLEFLIYFQGNSAPDKSGLPSDRFSAERTGGSVSTLTIQRTQQEDSAVYLCASSHGLNTGELFFGEGSRLTVL.

The chain employs TRBV29-1 and TRBJ2-2; TCRdb outputs TRBD1, but without DNA this stays unchecked. Germline V gene sequence: CDR1 SQVTM, CDR2 ANQGSEA. There are 15 residues in the CDR3. The CDR3 loop reads CSVVDPRVPTGELFF.

The V and J genes are TRBV11-2 and TRBJ2-1; TCRdb's assignment of TRBD1 cannot be checked, as there is no DNA. Germline CDR1 and CDR2: SGHAT and FQNNGV. This CDR3 has 16 residues. CDR3 sequence: CASSFRGWGIYNEQFF.

V and J are TRBV7-6 and TRBJ2-7; the TCRdb call, TRBD1, lacks DNA for checking. The germline V gene has CDR1 SGHVS and CDR2 FNYEAQ. This CDR3 is built from 14 residues. The CDR3 sequence: CASSLQGEAYEQYF.

V and J are TRBV3-1 and TRBJ2-5; TCRdb indicates TRBD1, and absent DNA this call remains unverified. The CDR3 totals 16 residues. The germline V gene encodes CDR1 LGHDT and CDR2 YNNKEL (reference sequence). CDR3 protein: CASSQGARGLQETQYF.

The chain combines TRBV28 with TRBJ2-1. The germline V gene has CDR1 MDHEN and CDR2 SYDVKM. This CDR3 spans 13 amino acids. CDR3 in amino acids: CASGIPYYNEQFF. The full variable domain, rest sourced from reference TRBV28 and TRBJ2-1, is DVKVTQSSRYLVKRTGEKVFLECVQDMDHENMFWYRQDPGLGLRLIYFSYDVKMKEKGDIPEGYSVSREKKERFSLILESASTNQTSMYLCASGIPYYNEQFFGPGTRLTVL.

The V and J genes are TRBV9 and TRBJ2-7. This CDR3 is built from 15 residues. The germline V gene has CDR1 SGDLS and CDR2 YYNGEE. Here the CDR3 reads CASSVGGQGAYEQYF.

This chain links TRBV7-8 with TRBJ1-5; the TRBD1 assignment by TCRdb is unverifiable without DNA. The germline V gene has CDR1 SGHVS and CDR2 FQNEAQ. The CDR3 is 15 amino acids. The chain's CDR3 is CASSPDRVRYQPQHF.

The V and J genes are TRBV7-3 and TRBJ2-7; TCRdb's assignment of TRBD1 cannot be checked, as there is no DNA. The CDR3 loop spans 11 amino acids. In germline, CDR1 is SGHTA, CDR2 FQGTGA. The CDR3 is CASSSGNEQYF.

The V call is TRBV6-2 or TRBV6-3, the J call TRBJ1-1; as DNA is missing, the TRBD1 call by TCRdb cannot be tested. This CDR3 is 14 amino acids long. Germline values: CDR1 MNHEY, CDR2 SVGEGT. Here the CDR3 reads CASTPGTTSTEAFF.